Below, one TCR beta chain is given with its context. What it recognizes is unknown. These data are taken from a study of blood T cells in healthy people across ages. Study summary: The template switching approach captured approximately one barcoded beta molecule for every two T cells.

The authors ran a second PCR of roughly 7 to 11 cycles using a sample-barcoded 5' primer and a J-beta primer mix. MiXCR was run by TCRdb on the 5' RACE reads, yielding one entry per CDR3 protein. The repertoire consists of about a million distinct CDR3 sequences, with roughly 51% occurring once and the leading ten covering over 20%. Study-level findings and limits: Roughly linear declines in TCR beta diversity per million T cells occurred with age.

This clonotype originated in an older woman in good health. The sequenced sample consisted of blood.

The CDR3 sequence: CATRGAQETQYF. For the CDR3, the DNA is TGTGCCACCCGGGGGGCACAAGAGACCCAGTACTTC. The chain employs TRBV6-5 and TRBJ2-5; a possible D gene is TRBD2 (7 bases). Germline CDR1 and CDR2: MNHEY and SVGAGI. The CDR3 sequence is 12 residues long. Trimming took 10 bases from V and 2 from J, leaving 11 bases between them.